This paragraph covers one T cell receptor beta chain sequence. These data originate in a study of technical replicates of blood from a few donors. Sequenced by immunoSEQ multiplex PCR; TCRdb stores in-frame clones only, minus some. Counted here are around 80,000 clones, roughly 98% occurring once; the ten biggest clones make up around 0.15%. CDR3 size: 18 residues. The V gene end was trimmed by 6 bases and the J gene end by 5 bases; junction bases not matched to a gene: 15. CDR1 and CDR2 (germline): MDHEN, SYDVKM. The rearrangement joins TRBV28 to TRBJ2-3; 12 nucleotides agree with TRBD1. Sequenced: T cells isolated from PBMCs. This TCR was recovered from a human donor in good health. Here the CDR3 DNA reads TGTGCCAGCAGCCCGTCCGGGACAGGGGGCGAAGCTGTAGATACGCAGTATTTT. Translating gives CASSPSGTGGEAVDTQYF. Looking up the rest from reference TRBV28 and TRBJ2-3 gives the full variable domain: DVKVTQSSRYLVKRTGEKVFLECVQDMDHENMFWYRQDPGLGLRLIYFSYDVKMKEKGDIPEGYSVSREKKERFSLILESASTNQTSMYLCASSPSGTGGEAVDTQYFGPGTRLTVL.